The 3 T cell receptor beta chains below come from one sample, sequenced in a study of shared clonotypes between healthy human individuals. TCRdb's copy holds only in-frame clones and misses some; the assay was immunoSEQ multiplex PCR. The table includes about 640,000 clones, 60% to 80% detected once. Sequenced sample: memory CD4+ T cells sorted from blood. Subset described: CD45RA-negative fraction. These TCRs come from a woman aged 25 to 39 in good health.

The chain couples TRBV2 to TRBJ2-7; D is undetermined. The CDR3 has 12 residues. Trimming removed 6 bases from V and 9 bases from J, with 15 bases in between. CDR1 is SNHLY, CDR2 FYNNEI, per germline. This chain's CDR3 is CASSSSAAWQYF. The DNA of the CDR3 is TGTGCCAGCAGCTCCAGCGCCGCCTGGCAGTACTTC.

Remarks on this clone: The sample holds other DNA sequences that translate to the same CDR3. The chain uses TRBV7-2 and TRBJ2-3, with unresolved D. The CDR3 sequence is 14 residues long. From germline, CDR1 is SGHTA and CDR2 FQGNSA. Trimming removed 2 bases from V and 0 bases from J, with 6 bases in between. CDR3 amino acids: CASSLYLSTDTQYF. CDR3 DNA: TGTGCCAGCAGCTTATACTTAAGCACAGATACGCAGTATTTT.

The rearrangement joins TRBV21-1 to TRBJ2-3. TRBV21-1 is assigned pseudogene status. This CDR3 has 13 amino acids. The CDR3 protein is CASSKATPDTQYF. In DNA form, the CDR3 reads TGTGCCAGCAGCAAAGCGACGCCAGATACGCAGTATTTT.